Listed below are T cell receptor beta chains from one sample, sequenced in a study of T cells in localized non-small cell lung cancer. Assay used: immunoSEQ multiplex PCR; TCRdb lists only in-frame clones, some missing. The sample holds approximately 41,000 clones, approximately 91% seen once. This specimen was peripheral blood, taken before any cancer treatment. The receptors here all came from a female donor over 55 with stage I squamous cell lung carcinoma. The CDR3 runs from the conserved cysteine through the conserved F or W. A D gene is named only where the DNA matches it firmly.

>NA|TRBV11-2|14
CASSLGQGRETQYF
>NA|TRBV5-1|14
CASSIQGSDNEQFF
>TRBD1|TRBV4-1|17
CASSQEGTGANTGELFF
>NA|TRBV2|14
CASQRQPSNTEAFF
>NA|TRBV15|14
CATSARGSNEKLFF
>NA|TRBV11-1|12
CASSLDSNEQFF
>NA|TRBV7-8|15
CASSLRSGHYTEAFF
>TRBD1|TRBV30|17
CAFPRTGVIGGANVLTF
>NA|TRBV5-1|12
CASSLERNEQFF
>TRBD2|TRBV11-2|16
CASSPRLAKRAGELFF
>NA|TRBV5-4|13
CASSFNRATGYTF
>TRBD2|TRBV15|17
CATSRDALAGAANEQFF
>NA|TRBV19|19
CASRPGRGRGSSGDQPQHF
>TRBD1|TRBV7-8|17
CASSSTSDRASSYEQYF
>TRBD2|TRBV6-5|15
CASRRTSGRFGELFF
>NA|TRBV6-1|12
CASSDGFYGYTF
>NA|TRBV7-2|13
CASSVREGYGYTF
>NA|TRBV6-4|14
CASSAQGGNSPLHF
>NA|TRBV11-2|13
CASSFRLGTEAFF
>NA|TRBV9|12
CASSVGADTQYF
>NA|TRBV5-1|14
CASSFVGGINEQFF
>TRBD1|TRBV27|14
CASSPGQGSSPLHF